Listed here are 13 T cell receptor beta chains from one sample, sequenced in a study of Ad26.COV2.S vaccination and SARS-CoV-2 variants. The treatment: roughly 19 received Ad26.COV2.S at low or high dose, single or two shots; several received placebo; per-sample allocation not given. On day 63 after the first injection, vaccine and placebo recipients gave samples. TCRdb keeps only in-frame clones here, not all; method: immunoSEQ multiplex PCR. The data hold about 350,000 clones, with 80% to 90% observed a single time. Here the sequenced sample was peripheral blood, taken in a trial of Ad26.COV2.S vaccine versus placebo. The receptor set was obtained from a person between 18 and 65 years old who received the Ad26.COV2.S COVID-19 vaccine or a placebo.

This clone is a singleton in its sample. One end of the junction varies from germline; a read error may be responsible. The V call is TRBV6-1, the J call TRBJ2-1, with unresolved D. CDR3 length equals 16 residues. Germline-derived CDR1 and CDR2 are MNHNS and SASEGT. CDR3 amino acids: CASSQAPGWSYNEQFF. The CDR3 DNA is TGTGCCAGCAGTCAAGCCCCTGGGTGGTCCTACAATGAGCAGTTCTTC.

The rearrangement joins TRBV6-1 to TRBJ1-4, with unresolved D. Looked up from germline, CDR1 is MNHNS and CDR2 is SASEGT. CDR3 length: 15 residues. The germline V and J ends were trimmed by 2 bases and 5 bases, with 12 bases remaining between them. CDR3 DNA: TGTGCCAGCAGTGAATTTGCCGGGATAAATGAAAAACTGTTTTTT. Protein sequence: CASSEFAGINEKLFF.

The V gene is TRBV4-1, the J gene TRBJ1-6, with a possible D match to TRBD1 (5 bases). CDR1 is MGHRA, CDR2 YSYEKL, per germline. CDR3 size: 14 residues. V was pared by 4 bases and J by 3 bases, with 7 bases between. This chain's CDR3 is CASSLDSYNSPLHF. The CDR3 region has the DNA TGCGCCAGCAGCCTCGACAGCTATAATTCACCCCTCCACTTT.

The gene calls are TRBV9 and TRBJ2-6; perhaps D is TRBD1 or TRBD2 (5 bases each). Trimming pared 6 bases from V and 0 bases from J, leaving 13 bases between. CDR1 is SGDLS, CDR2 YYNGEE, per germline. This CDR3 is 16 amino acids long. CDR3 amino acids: CASKRGSISGANVLTF. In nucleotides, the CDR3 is TGTGCCAGCAAGAGGGGCTCCATCTCTGGGGCCAACGTCCTGACTTTC.

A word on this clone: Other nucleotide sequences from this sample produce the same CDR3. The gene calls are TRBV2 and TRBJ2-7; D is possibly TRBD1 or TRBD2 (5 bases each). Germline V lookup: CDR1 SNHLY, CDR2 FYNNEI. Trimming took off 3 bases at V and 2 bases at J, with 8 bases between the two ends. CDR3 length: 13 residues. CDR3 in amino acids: CASSEGEAYEQYF. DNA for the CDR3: TGTGCCAGCAGTGAGGGGGAAGCCTACGAGCAGTACTTC.

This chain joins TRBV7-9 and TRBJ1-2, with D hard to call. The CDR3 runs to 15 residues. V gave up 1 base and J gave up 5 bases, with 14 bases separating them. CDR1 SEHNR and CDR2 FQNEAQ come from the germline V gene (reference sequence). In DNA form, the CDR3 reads TGTGCCAGCAGCTTAGAGACAACGGAGCCGTATGGCTACACCTTC. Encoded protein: CASSLETTEPYGYTF.

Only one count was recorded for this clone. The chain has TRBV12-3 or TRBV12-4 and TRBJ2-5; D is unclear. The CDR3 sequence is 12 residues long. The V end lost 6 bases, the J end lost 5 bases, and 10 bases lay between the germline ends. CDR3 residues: CASSPMGETQYF. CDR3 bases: TGTGCCAGCAGCCCTATGGGGGAGACCCAGTACTTC.

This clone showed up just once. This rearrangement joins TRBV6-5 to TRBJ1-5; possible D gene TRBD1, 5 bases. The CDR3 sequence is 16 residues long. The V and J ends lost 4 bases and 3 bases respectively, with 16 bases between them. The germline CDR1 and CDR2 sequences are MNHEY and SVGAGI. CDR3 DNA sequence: TGTGCCAGCAGTTCGACGTCATCAGGACACAATCAGCCCCAGCATTTT. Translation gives CASSSTSSGHNQPQHF.

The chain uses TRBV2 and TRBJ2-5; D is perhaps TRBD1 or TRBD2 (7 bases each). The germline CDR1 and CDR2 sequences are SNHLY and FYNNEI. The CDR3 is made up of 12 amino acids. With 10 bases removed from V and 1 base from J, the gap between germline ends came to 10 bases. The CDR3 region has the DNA TGTGCCAAGCGGGACAGCCAAGAGACCCAGTACTTC. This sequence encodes CAKRDSQETQYF.

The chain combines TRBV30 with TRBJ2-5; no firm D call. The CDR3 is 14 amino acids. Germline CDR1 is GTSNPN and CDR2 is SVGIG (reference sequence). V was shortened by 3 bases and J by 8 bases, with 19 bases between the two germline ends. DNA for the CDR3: TGTGCCTGGAGCCCGACTGGTACCCGAAATACCCAGTACTTC. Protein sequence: CAWSPTGTRNTQYF. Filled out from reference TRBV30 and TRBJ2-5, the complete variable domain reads SQTIHQWPATLVQPVGSPLSLECTVEGTSNPNLYWYRQAAGRGLQLLFYSVGIGQISSEVPQNLSASRPQDRQFILSSKKLLLSDSGFYLCAWSPTGTRNTQYFGPGTRLLVL.

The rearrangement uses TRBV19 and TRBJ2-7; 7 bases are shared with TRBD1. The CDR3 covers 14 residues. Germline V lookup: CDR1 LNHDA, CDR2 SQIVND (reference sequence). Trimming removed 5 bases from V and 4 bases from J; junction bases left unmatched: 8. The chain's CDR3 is CASSPPDRTYEQYF. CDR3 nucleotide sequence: TGTGCCAGTAGTCCCCCGGACAGGACATACGAGCAGTACTTC.

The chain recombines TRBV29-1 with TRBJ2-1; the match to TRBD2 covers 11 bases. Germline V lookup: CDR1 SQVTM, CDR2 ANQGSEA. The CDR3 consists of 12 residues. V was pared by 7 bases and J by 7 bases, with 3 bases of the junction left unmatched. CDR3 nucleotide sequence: TGCAGCGCCCGGACTAGCGGGAATGAGCAGTTCTTC. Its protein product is CSARTSGNEQFF.

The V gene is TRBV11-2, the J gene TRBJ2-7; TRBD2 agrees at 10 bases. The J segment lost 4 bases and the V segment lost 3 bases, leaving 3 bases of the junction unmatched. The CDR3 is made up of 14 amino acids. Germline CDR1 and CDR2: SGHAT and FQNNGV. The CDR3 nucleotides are TGTGCCAGCAGCTTGGGGACTAGCGCTTACGAGCAGTACTTC. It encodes CASSLGTSAYEQYF.